Presented here are 3 T cell receptor beta chains from one specimen sequenced in a study of graft-versus-host responses after intestinal transplantation. Antigens for these TCRs are unknown. Libraries were prepared by immunoSEQ multiplex PCR; TCRdb keeps only in-frame clonotypes and omits some of them. The sample holds tens of thousands of clones, roughly 91% seen once. The specimen comprised unstimulated CD4+ T cells sorted from spleen or lymph node cells, sampled before intestinal transplant. These receptor sequences come from a human donor who received an intestinal transplant.

V and J are TRBV7-2 and TRBJ2-1; D perhaps matches TRBD1 (6 bases). Germline V CDR1 and CDR2: SGHTA, FQGNSA. This CDR3 has 14 amino acids. Trimming removed 9 bases at V and 6 bases at J, with 18 bases between. The CDR3 sequence: CASEEWGPFNEQFF. CDR3 in DNA: TGTGCCAGTGAAGAGTGGGGGCCCTTCAATGAGCAGTTCTTC.

The rearrangement joins TRBV27 to TRBJ2-1; TRBD2 agrees at 13 bases. J was trimmed by 8 bases and V by 6 bases; bases with no gene match: 10. Germline lookup yields CDR1 MNHEY and CDR2 SMNVEV (reference sequence). The CDR3 is made up of 16 amino acids. The CDR3 sequence is CASSRVGLAGVDEQFF. The CDR3 DNA reads as TGTGCCAGCAGCCGAGTTGGACTAGCGGGGGTTGATGAGCAGTTCTTC.

The genes are TRBV4-1 and TRBJ2-6; 7 bases are a match to TRBD1. V lost 4 bases, J lost 2 bases, and 2 bases stayed unmatched. There are 15 residues in the CDR3. Germline V gene sequence: CDR1 MGHRA, CDR2 YSYEKL. The CDR3 DNA reads TGCGCCAGCAGCCGACAGGGAGCTGGGGCCAACGTCCTGACTTTC. Its translation is CASSRQGAGANVLTF.